This TCR beta chain was profiled in a study of cytomegalovirus exposure and HLA in healthy donors. General study findings and limits: In a later analysis, productive TCRs from donors in an Asian-associated ancestry cluster reportedly carried fewer N-insertions than the cohort mean.

PCR used 60 Vbeta primers and 13 Jbeta primers. Using immunoSEQ multiplex PCR, the repertoire was profiled, and TCRdb retains in-frame clones only, with some absent. Seen here are more than 100,000 clones, about 75% observed once, and the top ten hold approximately 31%. Concerning this clone itself: Its antigen is not identified.

With 1 base removed from V and 0 bases from J, the gap between germline ends came to 7 bases. From germline, CDR1 is MNHNS and CDR2 SASEGT. The CDR3 has 15 amino acids. Sequenced: PBMCs. The receptor comes from a man aged 60-69 years in good health and CMV-seropositive. The rearrangement uses TRBV6-1 and TRBJ2-1; D perhaps matches TRBD2 (5 bases). In nucleotides, the CDR3 is TGTGCCAGCAGTGAAGAAGGGAGCTCCTACAATGAGCAGTTCTTC. It is translated as CASSEEGSSYNEQFF.